Detailed here is one TCR beta chain. The antigen is undetermined. Naivety among CD8 cells was defined by CD45RO negativity and positive CCR7 selection, thereby excluding terminally differentiated effector memory CD45RA+ cells. Trimming took 3 bases from V and 4 from J, leaving 7 bases between them. This CDR3 contains 13 residues. Per the germline V gene, CDR1 is SGHDT and CDR2 is YYEEEE. The data belong to a study of shared clonotypes between healthy human individuals. Findings and caveats of the study: Among donors, clonotype sharing was expected to be affected by sequencing depth.

Sequencing used immunoSEQ multiplex PCR; TCRdb keeps in-frame clones, though not all of them. This sample yields over 2 million clones, of which about 95% are seen a single time; about 1.1% belongs to the top ten. The TCR originated in a man in his late teens or twenties in good health. V is TRBV5-6 and J is TRBJ2-2; unclear D gene. The sequenced material came from naive CD8+ T cells sorted from blood. The CDR3 DNA reads as TGTGCCAGCAGCTATGATACCACCGGGGAGCTGTTTTTT. Its translation is CASSYDTTGELFF.